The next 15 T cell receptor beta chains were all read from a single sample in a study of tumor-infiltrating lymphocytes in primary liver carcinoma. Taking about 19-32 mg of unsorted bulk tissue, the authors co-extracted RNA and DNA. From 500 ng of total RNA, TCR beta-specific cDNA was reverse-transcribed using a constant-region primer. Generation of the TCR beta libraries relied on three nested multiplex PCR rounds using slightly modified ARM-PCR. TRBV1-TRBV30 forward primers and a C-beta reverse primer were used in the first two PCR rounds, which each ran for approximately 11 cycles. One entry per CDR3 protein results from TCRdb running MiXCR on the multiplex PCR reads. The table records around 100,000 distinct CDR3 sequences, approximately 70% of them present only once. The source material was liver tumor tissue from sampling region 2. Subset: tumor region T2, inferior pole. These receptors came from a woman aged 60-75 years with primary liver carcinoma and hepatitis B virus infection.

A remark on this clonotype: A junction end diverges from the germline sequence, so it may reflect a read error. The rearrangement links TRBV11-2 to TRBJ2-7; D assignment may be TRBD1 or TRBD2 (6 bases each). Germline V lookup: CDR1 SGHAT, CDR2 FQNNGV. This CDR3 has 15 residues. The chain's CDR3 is CVSSLVPTGAYEQYF. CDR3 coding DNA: TGTGTCAGCAGCTTAGTCCCGACGGGGGCCTACGAGCAGTATTTC.

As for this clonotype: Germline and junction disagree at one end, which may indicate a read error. CDR3 bases: TGTGTCAGCAGCTTAGAACCCCCGGGGGCTTTCTTT. This codes for CVSSLEPPGAFF. The V and J genes are TRBV7-2 and TRBJ1-1; D gene uncertain. This CDR3 is 12 amino acids long. Germline-derived CDR1 and CDR2 are SGHTA and FQGNSA.

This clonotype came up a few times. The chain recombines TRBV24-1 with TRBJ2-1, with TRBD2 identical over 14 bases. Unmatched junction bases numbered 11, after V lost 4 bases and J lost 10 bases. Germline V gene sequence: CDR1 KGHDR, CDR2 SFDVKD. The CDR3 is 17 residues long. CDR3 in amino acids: CATSDPGLAGVGYEQFF. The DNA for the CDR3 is TGTGCCACCAGTGACCCGGGACTAGCGGGAGTCGGGTACGAGCAGTTCTTC.

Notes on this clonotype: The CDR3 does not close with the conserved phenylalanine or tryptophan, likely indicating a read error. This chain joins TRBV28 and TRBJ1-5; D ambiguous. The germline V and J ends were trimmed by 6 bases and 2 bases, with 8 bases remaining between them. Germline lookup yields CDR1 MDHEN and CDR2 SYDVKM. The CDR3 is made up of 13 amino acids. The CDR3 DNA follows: TGTGCCAGCAGCTTAGACTGCAATCAGCCCCAGCATCTT. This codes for CASSLDCNQPQHL.

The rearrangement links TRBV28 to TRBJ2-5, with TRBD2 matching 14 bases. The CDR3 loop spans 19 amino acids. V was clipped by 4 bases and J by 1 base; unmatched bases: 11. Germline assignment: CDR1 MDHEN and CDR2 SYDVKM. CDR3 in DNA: TGTGCCAGCAGTTGGAGGGGACTAGCGGGAGCGGGTGGCCAAGAGACCCAGTACTTC. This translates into CASSWRGLAGAGGQETQYF.

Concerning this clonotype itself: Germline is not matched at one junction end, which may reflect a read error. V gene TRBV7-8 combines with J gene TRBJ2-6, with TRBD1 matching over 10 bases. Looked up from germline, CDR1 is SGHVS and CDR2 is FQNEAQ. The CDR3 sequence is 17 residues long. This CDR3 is CASIMGTPRQGANVLAF. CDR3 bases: TGTGCTAGCATCATGGGTACACCAAGACAGGGGGCCAACGTCCTGGCTTTC.

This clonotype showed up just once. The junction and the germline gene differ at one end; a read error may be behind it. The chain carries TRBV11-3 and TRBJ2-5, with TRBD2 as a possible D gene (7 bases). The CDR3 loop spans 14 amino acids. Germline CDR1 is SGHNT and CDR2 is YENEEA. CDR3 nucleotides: TGTGCCATCAGCCGAGACGGGGGGCGAGAGACCCAGTACTTC. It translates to CAISRDGGRETQYF.

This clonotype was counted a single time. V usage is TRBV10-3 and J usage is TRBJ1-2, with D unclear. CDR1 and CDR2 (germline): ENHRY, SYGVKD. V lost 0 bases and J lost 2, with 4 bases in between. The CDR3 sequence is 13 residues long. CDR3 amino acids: CAISESDNYGYTF. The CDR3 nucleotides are TGTGCCATCAGTGAGTCGGACAACTATGGCTACACCTTC.

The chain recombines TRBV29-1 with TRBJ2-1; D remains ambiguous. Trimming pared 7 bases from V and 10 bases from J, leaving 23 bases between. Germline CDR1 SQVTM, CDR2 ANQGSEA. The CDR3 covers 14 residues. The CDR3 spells CSADRYRTHEEQFF. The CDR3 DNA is TGCAGCGCTGATAGATATCGAACCCATGAAGAGCAGTTCTTC.

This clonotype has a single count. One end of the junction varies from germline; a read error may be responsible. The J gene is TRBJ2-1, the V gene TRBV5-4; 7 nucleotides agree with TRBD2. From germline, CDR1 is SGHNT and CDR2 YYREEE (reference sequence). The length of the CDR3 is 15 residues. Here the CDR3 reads CASSLGALATDQQFF. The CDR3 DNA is TGTGCCAGTAGCTTGGGTGCACTAGCGACCGATCAGCAGTTCTTC.

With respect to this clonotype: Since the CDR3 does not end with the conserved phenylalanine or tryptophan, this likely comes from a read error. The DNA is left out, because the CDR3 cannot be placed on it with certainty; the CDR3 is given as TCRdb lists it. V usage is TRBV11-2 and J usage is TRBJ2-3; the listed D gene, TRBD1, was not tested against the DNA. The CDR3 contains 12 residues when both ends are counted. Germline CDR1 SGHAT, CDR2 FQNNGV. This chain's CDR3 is CASSPWSDTHYS.

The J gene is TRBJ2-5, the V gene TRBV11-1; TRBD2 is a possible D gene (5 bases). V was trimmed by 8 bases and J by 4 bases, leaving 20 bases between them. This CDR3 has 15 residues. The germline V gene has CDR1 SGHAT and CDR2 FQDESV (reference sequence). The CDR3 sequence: CASCSLRAGVETQYF. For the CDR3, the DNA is TGTGCCAGCTGCTCATTAAGGGCCGGGGTAGAGACCCAGTACTTC.

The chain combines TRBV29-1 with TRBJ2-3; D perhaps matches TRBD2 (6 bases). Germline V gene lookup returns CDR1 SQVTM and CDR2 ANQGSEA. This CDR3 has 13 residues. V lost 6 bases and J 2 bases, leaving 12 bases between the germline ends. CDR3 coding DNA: TGCAGCGTGATGCGGAGGGACACAGATACGCAGTATTTT. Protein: CSVMRRDTDTQYF.

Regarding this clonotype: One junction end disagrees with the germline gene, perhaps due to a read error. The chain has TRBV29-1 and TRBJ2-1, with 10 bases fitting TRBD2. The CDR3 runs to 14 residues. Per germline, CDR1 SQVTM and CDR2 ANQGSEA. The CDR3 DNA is TGCGGCGTCGACCCTAGCGGGGGCTACAATGAGCAGTTCTTC. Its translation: CGVDPSGGYNEQFF.

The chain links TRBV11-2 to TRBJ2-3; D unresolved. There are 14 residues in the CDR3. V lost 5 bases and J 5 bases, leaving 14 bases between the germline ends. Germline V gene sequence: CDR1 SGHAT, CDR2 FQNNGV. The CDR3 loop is CASSPIVNRDTQYF. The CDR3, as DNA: TGTGCCAGCAGCCCCATCGTTAACAGAGATACGCAGTATTTT.